Listed here is a single T cell receptor beta chain. These data are taken from a study of siplizumab effects on memory and regulatory T cells. The CDR3 has 13 residues. From germline, CDR1 is ENHRY and CDR2 SYGVKD. V gave up 3 bases and J gave up 7 bases, with 10 bases separating them. Clones were sequenced by immunoSEQ multiplex PCR, and TCRdb holds only the in-frame ones, with some missing. The sample has over 45,000 clones; around 97% are singletons. The V gene is TRBV10-3, the J gene TRBJ2-1, with D tentatively TRBD2 (5 bases). Sequenced input: naive CD8+ T cells sorted from blood. The origin of this receptor is a human donor in good health. The CDR3 sequence: CAISEVTRNEQFF. CDR3 nucleotide sequence: TGTGCCATCAGTGAAGTAACTAGGAATGAGCAGTTCTTC.